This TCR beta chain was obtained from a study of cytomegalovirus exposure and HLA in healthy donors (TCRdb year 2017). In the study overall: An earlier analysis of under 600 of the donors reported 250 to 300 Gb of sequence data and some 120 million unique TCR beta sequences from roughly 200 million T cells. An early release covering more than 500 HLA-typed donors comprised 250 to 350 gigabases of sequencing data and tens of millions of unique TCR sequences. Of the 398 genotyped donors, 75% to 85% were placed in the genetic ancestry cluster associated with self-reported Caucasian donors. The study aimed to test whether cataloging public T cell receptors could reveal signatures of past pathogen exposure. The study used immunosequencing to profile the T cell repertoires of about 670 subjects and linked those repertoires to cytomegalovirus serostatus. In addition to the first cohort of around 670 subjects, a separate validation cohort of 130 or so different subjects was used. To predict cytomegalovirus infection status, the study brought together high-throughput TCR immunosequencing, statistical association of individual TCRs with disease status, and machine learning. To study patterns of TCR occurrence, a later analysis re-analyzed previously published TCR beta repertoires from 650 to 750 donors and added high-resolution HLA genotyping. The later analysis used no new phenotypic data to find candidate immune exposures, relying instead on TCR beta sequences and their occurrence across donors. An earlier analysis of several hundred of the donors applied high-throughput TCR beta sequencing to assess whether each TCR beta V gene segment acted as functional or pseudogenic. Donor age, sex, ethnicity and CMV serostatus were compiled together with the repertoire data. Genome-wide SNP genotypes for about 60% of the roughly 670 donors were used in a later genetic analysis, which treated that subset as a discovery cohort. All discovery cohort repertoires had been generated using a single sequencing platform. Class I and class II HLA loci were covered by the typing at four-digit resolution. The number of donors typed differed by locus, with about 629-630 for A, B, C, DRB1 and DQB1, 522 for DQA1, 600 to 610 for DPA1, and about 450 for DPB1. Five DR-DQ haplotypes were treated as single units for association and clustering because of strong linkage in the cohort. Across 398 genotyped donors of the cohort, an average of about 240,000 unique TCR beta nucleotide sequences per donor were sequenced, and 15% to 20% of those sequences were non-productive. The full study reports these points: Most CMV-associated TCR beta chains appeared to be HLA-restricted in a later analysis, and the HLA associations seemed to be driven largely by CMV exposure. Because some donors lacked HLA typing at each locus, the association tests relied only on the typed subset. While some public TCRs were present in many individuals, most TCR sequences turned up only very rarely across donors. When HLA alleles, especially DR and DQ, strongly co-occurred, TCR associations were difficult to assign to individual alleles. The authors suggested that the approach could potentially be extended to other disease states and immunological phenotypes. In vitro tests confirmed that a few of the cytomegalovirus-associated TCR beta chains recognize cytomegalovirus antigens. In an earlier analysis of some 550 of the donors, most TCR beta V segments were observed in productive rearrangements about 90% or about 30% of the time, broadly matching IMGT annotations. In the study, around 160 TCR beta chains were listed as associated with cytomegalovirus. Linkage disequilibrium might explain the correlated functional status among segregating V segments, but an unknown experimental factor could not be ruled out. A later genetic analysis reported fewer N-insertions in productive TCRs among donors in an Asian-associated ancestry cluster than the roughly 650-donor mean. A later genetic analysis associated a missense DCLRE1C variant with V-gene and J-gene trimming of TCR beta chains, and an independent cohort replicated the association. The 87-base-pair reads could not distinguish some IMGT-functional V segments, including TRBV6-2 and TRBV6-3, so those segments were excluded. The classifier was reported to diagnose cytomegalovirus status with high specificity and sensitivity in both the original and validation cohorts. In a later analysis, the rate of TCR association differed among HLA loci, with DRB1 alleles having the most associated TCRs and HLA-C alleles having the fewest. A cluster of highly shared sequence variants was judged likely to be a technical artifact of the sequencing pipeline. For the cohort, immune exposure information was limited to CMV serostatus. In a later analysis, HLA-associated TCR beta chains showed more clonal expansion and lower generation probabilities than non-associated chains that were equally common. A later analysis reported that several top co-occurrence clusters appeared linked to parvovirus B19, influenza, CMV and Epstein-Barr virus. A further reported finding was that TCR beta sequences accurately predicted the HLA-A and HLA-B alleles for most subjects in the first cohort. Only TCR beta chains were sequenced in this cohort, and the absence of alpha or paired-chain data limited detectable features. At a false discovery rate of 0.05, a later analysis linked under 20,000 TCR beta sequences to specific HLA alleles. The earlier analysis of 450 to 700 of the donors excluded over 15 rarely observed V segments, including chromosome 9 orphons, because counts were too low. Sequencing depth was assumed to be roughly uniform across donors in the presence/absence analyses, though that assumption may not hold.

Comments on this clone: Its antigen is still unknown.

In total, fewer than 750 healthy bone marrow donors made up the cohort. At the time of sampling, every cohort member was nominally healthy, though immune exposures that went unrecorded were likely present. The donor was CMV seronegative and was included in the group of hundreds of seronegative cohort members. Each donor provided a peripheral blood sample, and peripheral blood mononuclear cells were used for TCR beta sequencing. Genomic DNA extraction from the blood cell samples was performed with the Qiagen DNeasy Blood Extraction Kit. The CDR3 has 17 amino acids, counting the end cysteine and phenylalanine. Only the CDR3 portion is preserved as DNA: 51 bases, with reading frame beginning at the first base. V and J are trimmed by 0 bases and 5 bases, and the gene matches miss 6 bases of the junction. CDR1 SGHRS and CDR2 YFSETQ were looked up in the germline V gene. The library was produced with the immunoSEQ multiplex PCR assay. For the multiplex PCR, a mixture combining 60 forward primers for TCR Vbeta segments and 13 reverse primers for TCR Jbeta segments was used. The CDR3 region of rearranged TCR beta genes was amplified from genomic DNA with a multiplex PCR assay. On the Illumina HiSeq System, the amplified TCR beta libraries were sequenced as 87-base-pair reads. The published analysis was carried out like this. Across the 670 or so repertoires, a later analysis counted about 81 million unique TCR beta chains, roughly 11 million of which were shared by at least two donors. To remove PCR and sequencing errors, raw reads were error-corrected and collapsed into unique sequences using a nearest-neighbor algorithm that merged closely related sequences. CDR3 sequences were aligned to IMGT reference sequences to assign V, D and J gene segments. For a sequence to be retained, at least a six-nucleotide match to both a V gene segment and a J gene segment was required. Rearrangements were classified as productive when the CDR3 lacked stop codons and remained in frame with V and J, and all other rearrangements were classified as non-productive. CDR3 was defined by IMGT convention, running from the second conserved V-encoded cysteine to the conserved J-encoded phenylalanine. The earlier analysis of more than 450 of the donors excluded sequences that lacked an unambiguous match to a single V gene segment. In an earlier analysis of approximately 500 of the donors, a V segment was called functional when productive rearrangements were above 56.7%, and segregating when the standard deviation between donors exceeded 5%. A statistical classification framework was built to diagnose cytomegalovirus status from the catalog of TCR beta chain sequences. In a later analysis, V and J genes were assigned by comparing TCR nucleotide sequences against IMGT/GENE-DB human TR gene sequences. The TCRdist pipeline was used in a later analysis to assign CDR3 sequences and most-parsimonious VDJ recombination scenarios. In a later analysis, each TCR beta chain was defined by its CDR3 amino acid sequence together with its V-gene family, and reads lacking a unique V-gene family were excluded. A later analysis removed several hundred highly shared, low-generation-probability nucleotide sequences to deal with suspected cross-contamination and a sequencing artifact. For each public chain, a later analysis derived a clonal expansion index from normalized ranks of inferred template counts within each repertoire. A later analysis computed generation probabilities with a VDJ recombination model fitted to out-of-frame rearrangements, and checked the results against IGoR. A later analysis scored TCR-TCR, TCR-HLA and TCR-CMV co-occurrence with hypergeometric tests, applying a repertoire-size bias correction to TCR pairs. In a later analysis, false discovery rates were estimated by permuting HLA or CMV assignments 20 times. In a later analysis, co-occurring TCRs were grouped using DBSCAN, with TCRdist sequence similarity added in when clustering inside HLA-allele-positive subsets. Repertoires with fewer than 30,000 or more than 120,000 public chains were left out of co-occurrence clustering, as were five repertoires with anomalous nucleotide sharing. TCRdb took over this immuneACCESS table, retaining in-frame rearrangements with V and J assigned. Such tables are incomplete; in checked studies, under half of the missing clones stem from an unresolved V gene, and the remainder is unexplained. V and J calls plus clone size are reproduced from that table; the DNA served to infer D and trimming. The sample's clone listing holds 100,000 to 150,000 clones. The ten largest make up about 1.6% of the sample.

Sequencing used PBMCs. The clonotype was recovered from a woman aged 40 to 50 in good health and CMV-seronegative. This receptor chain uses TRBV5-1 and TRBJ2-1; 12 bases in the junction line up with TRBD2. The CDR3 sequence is CASSLGLTSGGHNEQFF. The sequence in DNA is TGCGCCAGCAGCTTGGGCTTGACTAGCGGGGGCCACAATGAGCAGTTCTTC.